This T cell receptor beta chain emerged from a study of CD8 T cells in ankylosing spondylitis. The authors made TCR beta libraries by quantitative 5'-RACE with molecular barcodes. Via MiXCR, TCRdb re-called the 5' RACE reads, giving one row per CDR3 protein. The table has under 150,000 distinct CDR3 sequences, about 8% seen once; the top ten hold 6% to 9.5%. This clonotype came up many times. No antigen is known for it. The study's findings and limits: Ankylosing spondylitis blood appeared to carry a characteristic TCR beta motif of roughly eight highly homologous variants.

The TCR sequence derives from a male donor with ankylosing spondylitis. The sequencing sample was made of synovial fluid, either unsorted or a sorted T cell fraction (not recorded which).

CDR3 residues: CASRLAGGGTQYF. In nucleotides, the CDR3 is TGTGCCAGCAGACTAGCGGGAGGCGGGACCCAGTACTTC. This chain links TRBV6-1 with TRBJ2-5; 12 positions match TRBD2. J gave up 7 bases and V 6 bases, and 3 bases lay outside the gene matches. Germline values: CDR1 MNHNS, CDR2 SASEGT. This CDR3 contains 13 residues.